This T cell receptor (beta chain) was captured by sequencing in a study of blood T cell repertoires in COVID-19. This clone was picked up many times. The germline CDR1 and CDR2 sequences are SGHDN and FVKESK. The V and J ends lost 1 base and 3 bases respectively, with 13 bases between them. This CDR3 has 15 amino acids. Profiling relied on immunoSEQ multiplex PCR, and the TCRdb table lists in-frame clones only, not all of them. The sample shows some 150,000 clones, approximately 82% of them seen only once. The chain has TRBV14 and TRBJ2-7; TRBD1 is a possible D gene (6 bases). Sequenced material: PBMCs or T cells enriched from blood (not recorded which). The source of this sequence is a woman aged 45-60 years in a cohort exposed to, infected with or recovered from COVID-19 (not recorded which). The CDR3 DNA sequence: TGTGCCAGCAGCCAAGGGCGCCAGGGGATCTACGAGCAGTACTTC. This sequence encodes CASSQGRQGIYEQYF.